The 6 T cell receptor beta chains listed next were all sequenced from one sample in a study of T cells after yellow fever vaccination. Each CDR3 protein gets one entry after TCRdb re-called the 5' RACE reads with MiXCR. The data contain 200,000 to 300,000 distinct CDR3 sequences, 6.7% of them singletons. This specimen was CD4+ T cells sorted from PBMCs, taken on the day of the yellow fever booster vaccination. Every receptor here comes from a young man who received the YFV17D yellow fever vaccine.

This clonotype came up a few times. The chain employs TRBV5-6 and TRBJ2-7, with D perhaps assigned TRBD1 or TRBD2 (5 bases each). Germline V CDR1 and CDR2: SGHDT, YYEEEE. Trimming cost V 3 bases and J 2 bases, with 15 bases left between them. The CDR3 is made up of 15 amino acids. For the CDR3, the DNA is TGTGCCAGCAGCTGGGGGATTCCACTGACCTACGAGCAGTACTTC. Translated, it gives CASSWGIPLTYEQYF. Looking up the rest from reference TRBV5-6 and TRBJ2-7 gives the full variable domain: DAGVTQSPTHLIKTRGQQVTLRCSPKSGHDTVSWYQQALGQGPQFIFQYYEEEERQRGNFPDRFSGHQFPNYSSELNVNALLLGDSALYLCASSWGIPLTYEQYFGPGTRLTVT.

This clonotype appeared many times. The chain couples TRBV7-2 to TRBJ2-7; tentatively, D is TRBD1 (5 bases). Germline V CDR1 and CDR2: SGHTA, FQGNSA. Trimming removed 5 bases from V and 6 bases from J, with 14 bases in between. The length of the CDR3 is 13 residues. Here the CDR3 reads CASSQIRGFEQYF. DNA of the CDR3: TGTGCCAGCAGCCAGATAAGGGGTTTCGAGCAGTACTTC.

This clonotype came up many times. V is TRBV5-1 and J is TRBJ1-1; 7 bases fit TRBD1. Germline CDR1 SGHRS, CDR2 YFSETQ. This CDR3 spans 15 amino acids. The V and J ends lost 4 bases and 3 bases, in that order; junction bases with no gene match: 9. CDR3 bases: TGCGCCAGCAGCCTCAGACAGGGTGGGGACACTGAAGCTTTCTTT. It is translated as CASSLRQGGDTEAFF.

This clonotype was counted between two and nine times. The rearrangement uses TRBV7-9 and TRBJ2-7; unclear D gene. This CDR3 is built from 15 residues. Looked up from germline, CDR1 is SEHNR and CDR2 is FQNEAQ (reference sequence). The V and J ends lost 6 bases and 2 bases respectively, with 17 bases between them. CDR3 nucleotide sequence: TGTGCCAGCAGTTCGGCTCTGGCGATGACCTACGAGCAGTACTTC. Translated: CASSSALAMTYEQYF.

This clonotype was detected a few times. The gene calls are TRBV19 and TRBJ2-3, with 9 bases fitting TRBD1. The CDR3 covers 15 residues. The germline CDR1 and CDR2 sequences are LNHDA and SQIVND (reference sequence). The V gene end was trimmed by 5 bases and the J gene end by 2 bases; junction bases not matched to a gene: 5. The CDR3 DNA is TGTGCCAGTAGTGCAAGGGACAGGGACACAGATACGCAGTATTTT. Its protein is CASSARDRDTDTQYF.

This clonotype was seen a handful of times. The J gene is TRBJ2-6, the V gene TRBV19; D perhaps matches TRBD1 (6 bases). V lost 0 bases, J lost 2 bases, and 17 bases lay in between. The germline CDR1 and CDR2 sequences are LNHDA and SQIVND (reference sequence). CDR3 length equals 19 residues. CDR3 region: CASSIDSGPTGTGANVLTF. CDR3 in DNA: TGTGCCAGTAGTATAGATTCTGGGCCTACAGGGACTGGGGCCAACGTCCTGACTTTC.